This TCR beta chain was sequenced for a study of blood T cell repertoires in COVID-19. At the level of the study: From T cells, B-cell-depleted T cells, or PBMCs came the material, which was cDNA or gDNA.

The CDR3 totals 13 residues. From germline, CDR1 is LNHDA and CDR2 SQIVND (reference sequence). Trimming at V came to 6 bases and at J to 4 bases, leaving 5 bases not matched to a gene. The repertoire was sequenced with immunoSEQ multiplex PCR; TCRdb's copy has only in-frame clones and lacks some. Among around 84,000 clones, 83% were seen once, and the ten largest hold roughly 40%. This clonotype was sampled from a man aged 80 or over with active or convalescent COVID-19. Source material: peripheral blood. The chain uses TRBV19 and TRBJ1-2, with TRBD1 matching 7 bases. CDR3 nucleotide sequence: TGTGCCAGTAGCCTGGGACAGTTCTATGGCTACACCTTC. This translates into CASSLGQFYGYTF.